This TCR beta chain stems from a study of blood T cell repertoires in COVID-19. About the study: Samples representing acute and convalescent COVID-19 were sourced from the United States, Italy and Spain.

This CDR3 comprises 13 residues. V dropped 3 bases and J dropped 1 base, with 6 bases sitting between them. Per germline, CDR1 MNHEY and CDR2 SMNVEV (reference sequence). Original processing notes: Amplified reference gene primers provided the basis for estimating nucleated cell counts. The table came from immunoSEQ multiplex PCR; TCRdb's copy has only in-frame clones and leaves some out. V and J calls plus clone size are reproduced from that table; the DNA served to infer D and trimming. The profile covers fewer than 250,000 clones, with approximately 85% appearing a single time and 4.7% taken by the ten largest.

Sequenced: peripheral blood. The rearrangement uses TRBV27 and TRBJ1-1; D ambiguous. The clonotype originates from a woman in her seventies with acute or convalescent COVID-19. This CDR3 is CASSFRGNTEAFF. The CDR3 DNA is TGTGCCAGCAGTTTTCGGGGGAACACTGAAGCTTTCTTT.